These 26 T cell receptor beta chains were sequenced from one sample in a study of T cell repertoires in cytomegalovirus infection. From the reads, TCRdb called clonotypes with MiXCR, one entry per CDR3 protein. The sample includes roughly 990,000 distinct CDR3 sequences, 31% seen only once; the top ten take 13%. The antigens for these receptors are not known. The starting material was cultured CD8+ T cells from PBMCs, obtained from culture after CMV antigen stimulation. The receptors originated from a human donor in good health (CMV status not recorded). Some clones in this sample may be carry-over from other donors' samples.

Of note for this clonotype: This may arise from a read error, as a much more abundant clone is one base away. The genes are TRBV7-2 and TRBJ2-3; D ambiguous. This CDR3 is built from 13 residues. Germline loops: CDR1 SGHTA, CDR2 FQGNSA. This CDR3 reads CANSFLNTDTQYF. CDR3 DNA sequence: TGTGCCAACAGCTTCCTTAACACAGATACGCAGTATTTT. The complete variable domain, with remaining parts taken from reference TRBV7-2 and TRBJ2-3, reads GAGVSQSPSNKVTEKGKDVELRCDPISGHTALYWYRQSLGQGLEFLIYFQGNSAPDKSGLPSDRFSAERTGGSVSTLTIQRTQQEDSAVYLCANSFLNTDTQYFGPGTRLTVL.

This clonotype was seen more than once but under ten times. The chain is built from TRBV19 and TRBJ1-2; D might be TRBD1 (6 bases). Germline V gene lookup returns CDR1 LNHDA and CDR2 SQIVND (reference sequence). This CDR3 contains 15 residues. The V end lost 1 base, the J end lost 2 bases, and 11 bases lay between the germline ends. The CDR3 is CASSIAPRGNYGYTF. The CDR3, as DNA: TGTGCCAGTAGTATAGCGCCCAGGGGAAACTATGGCTACACCTTC.

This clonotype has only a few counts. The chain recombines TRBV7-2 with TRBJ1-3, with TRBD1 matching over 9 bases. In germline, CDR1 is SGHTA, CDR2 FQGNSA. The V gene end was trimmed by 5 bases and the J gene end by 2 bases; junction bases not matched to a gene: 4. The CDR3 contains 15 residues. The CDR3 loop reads CASSKYRGPGNTIYF. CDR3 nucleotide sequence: TGTGCCAGCAGCAAATACAGGGGGCCTGGAAACACCATATATTTT.

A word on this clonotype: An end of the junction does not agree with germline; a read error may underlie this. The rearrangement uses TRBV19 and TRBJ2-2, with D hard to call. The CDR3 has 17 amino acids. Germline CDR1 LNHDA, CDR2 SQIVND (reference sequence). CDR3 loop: CVSSIGPVLQSTGELFF. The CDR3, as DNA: TGTGTCAGTAGTATAGGCCCTGTGTTACAGAGCACCGGGGAGCTGTTTTTT. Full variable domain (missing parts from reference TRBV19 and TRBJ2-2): DGGITQSPKYLFRKEGQNVTLSCEQNLNHDAMYWYRQDPGQGLRLIYYSQIVNDFQKGDIAEGYSVSREKKESFPLTVTSAQKNPTAFYLCVSSIGPVLQSTGELFFGEGSRLTVL.

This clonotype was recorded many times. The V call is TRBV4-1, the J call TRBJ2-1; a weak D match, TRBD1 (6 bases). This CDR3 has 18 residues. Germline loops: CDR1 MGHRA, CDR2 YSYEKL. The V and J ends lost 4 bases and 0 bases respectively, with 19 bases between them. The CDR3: CASSRSPGQPPSYNEQFF. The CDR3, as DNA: TGCGCCAGCAGCCGCTCGCCGGGACAACCGCCCTCCTACAATGAGCAGTTCTTC.

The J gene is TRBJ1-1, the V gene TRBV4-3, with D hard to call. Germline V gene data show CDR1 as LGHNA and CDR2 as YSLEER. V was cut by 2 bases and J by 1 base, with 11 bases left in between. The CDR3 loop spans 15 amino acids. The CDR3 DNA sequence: TGCGCCAGCAGCCAAAAGCGTCAGAGGAACACTGAAGCTTTCTTT. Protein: CASSQKRQRNTEAFF.

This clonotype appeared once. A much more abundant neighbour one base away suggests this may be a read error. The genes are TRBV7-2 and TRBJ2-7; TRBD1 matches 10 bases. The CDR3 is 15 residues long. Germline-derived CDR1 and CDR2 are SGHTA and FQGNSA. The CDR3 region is CVSSLKRQGAVEQYF. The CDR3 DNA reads TGTGTCAGCAGCTTGAAGAGACAGGGGGCCGTCGAGCAGTACTTC.

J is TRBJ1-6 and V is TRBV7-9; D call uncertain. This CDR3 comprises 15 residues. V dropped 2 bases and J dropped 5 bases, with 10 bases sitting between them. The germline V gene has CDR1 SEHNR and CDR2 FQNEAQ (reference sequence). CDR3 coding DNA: TGTGCCAGCAGCTTACGCCGGTCGGATAATTCACCCCTCCACTTT. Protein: CASSLRRSDNSPLHF.

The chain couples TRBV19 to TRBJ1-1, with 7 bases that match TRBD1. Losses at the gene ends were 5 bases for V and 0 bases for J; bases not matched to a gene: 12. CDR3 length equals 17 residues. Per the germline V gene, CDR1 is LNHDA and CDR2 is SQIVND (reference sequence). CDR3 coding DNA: TGTGCCAGTAGTGAATACGGGACAGAGGGCATGAACACTGAAGCTTTCTTT. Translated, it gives CASSEYGTEGMNTEAFF.

The CDR3 here is CSVRDLSSYNEQFF. The CDR3 nucleotides read TGCAGCGTCCGGGACCTCAGCTCCTACAATGAGCAGTTCTTC. This chain links TRBV29-1 with TRBJ2-1, with D possibly being TRBD1 or TRBD2 (5 bases each). Between the trimmed V and J ends, which lost 6 bases and 0 bases, there was a span of 12 bases. This CDR3 spans 14 amino acids. CDR1 SQVTM and CDR2 ANQGSEA come from the germline V gene.

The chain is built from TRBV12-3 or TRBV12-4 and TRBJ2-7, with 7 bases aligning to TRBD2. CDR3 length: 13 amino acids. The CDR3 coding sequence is TGTGCCAGCAGTTTCGGAGGGGACTACGATCAGTACGTC. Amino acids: CASSFGGDYDQYV.

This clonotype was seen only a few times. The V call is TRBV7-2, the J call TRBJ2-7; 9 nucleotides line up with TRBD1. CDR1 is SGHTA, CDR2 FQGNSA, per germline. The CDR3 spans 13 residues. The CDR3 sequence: CASRPDRGYKQYV. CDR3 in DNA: TGTGCCAGCAGACCGGACAGGGGTTACAAGCAGTACGTG.

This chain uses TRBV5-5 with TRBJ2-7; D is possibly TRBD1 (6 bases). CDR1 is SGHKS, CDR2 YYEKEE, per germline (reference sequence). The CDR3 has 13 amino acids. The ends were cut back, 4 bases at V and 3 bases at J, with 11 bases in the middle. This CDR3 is CASSRTEYYEQYV. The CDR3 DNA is TGTGCCAGCAGCCGGACAGAATACTACGAGCAGTACGTC.

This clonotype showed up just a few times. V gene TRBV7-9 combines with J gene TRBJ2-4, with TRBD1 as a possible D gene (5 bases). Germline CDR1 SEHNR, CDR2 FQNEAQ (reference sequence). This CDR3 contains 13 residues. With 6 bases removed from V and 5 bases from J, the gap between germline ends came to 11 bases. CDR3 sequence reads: CASRSDSQNIQYF. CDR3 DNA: TGTGCCAGCAGATCCGACAGTCAAAACATTCAGTACTTC. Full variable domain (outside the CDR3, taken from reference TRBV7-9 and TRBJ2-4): DTGVSQNPRHKITKRGQNVTFRCDPISEHNRLYWYRQTLGQGPEFLTYFQNEAQLEKSRLLSDRFSAERPKGSFSTLEIQRTEQGDSAMYLCASRSDSQNIQYFGAGTRLSVL.

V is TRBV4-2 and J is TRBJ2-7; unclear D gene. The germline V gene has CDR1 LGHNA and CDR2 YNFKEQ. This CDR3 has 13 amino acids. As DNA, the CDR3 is TGTGCCAGCAGCCAAGGTGGGTCCTCCGAGCAGTACGTC. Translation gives CASSQGGSSEQYV.

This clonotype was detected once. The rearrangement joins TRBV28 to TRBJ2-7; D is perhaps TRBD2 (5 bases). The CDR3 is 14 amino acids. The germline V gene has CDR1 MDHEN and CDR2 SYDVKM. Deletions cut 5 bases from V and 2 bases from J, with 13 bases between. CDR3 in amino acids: CASSPDYLAYEQYV. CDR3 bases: TGTGCCAGCAGTCCCGACTACTTAGCCTACGAGCAGTACGTC.

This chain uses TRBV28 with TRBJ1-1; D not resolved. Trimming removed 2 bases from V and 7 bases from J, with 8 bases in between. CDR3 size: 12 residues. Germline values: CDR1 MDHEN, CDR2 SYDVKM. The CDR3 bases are TGTGCCAGCAGTTTAGGTCCGGTTGAAGCTTTCTTT. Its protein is CASSLGPVEAFF.

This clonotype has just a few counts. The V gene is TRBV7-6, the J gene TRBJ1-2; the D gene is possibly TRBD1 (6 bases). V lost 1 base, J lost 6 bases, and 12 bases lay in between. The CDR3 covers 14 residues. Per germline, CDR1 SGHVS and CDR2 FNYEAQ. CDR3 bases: TGTGCCAGCAGCTTAGGGGGGGGGCTCGATGGCTACACCTTC. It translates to CASSLGGGLDGYTF. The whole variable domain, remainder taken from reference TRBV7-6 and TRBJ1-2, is GAGVSQSPRYKVTKRGQDVALRCDPISGHVSLYWYRQALGQGPEFLTYFNYEAQQDKSGLPNDRFSAERPEGSISTLTIQRTEQRDSAMYRCASSLGGGLDGYTFGSGTRLTVV.

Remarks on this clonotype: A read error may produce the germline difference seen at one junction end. This CDR3 is CAGRPPRPEAFF. For the CDR3, the DNA is TGTGCCGGCAGGCCGCCCAGGCCTGAAGCTTTCTTT. The genes are TRBV11-1 and TRBJ1-1; no clear D. The CDR3 consists of 12 residues. Germline V gene sequence: CDR1 SGHAT, CDR2 FQDESV (reference sequence).

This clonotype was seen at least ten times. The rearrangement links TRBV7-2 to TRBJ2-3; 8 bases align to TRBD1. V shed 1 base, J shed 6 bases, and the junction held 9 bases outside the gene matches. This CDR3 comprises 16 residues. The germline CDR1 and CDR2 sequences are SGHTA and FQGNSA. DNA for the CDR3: TGTGCCAGCAGCTTAGGGACAGGGCCCCCGGTGGATACGCAGTATTTT. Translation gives CASSLGTGPPVDTQYF.

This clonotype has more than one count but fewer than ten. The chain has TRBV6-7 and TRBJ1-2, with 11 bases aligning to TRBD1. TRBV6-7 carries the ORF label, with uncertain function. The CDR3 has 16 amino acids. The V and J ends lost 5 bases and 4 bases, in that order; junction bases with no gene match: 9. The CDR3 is CASSIPDRGQGYGYTF. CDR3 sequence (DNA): TGTGCCAGCAGTATCCCGGACAGGGGGCAGGGCTATGGCTACACCTTC.

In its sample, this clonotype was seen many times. The CDR3 DNA follows: TGTGCCAGCAGCTCAAGCCCTTGGGGTTACGAGCAGTACGTC. As protein: CASSSSPWGYEQYV. The V call is TRBV7-8, the J call TRBJ2-7; D gene uncertain. V gave up 4 bases and J gave up 4 bases, with 14 bases separating them. The V gene's germline CDR1 is SGHVS and CDR2 FQNEAQ. CDR3 length equals 14 residues.

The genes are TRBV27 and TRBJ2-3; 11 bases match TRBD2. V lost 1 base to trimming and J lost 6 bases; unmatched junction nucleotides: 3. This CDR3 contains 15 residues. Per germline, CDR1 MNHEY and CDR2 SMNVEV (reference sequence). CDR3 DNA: TGTGCCAGCAGTTTATTCGGACTAGCGGGCGATACGCAGTATTTT. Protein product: CASSLFGLAGDTQYF.

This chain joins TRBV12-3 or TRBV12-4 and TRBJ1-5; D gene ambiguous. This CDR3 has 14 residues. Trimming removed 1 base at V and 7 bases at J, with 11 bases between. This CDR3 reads CASSLGSIGQPQHF. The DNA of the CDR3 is TGTGCCAGCAGTTTAGGAAGCATAGGACAGCCCCAGCATTTT.

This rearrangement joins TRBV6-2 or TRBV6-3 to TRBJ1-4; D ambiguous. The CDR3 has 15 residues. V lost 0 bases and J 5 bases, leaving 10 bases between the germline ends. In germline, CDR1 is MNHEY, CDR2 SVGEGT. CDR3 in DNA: TGTGCCAGCAGTTACTCATCGGGAGGGAATGAAAAACTGTTTTTT. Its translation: CASSYSSGGNEKLFF.

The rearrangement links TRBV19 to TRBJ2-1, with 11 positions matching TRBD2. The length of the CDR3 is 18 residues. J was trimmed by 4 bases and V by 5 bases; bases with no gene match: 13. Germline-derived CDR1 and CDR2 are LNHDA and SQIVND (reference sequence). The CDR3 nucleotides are TGTGCCAGTAGTTGGGCAGCCAGGACTAGCGGGCGTTACAATGAGCAGTTCTTC. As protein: CASSWAARTSGRYNEQFF.